The rows below give T cell receptor beta chains drawn from one sample of a study of blood T cell repertoires in COVID-19. Using immunoSEQ multiplex PCR, the repertoire was profiled, and TCRdb retains in-frame clones only, with some absent. Of some 300,000 clones listed, roughly 90% were seen once; the top ten hold 1%. The source material was PBMCs or T cells enriched from blood (not recorded which). The receptors shown here come from a woman in her 30s who had recovered from COVID-19. Each CDR3 is given with its conserved first and last residue. Fields, in order: D gene, J gene, V gene, CDR3 protein, CDR3 DNA. A D gene is named only where the DNA matches it firmly.

NA | TRBJ2-6 | TRBV9 | CASSGKHPSGANVLTF | TGTGCCAGCAGCGGCAAACACCCCTCTGGGGCCAACGTCCTGACTTTC
NA | TRBJ2-7 | TRBV7-2 | CASSLRQASYEQYF | TGTGCCAGCAGCTTAAGACAGGCCTCCTACGAGCAGTACTTC
TRBD1 | TRBJ1-1 | TRBV19 | CASSSGQGLMNTEAFF | TGTGCCAGTAGTTCCGGACAGGGGCTCATGAACACTGAAGCTTTCTTT
NA | TRBJ1-2 | TRBV28 | CASSLPKRLGPLGGYTF | TGTGCCAGCAGTTTACCTAAGAGGCTGGGGCCCCTTGGGGGCTACACCTTC
NA | TRBJ1-2 | TRBV18 | CASSPSGYGYTF | TGTGCCAGCTCACCATCGGGCTATGGCTACACCTTC
TRBD1 | TRBJ1-2 | TRBV10-3 | CASERDRGLDGYTF | TGTGCCAGCGAGCGCGACAGGGGGCTGGATGGCTACACCTTC
TRBD1 | TRBJ1-5 | TRBV5-8 | CASSAGTDSNQPQHF | TGTGCCAGCAGCGCAGGGACAGATAGCAATCAGCCCCAGCATTTT
NA | TRBJ1-3 | TRBV4-1 | CASSQVWPGNTIYF | TGCGCCAGCAGCCAAGTCTGGCCTGGAAACACCATATATTTT
NA | TRBJ2-7 | TRBV28 | CASMSPGDSRDEQYF | TGTGCCAGCATGAGCCCCGGGGACTCCCGCGACGAGCAGTACTTC
TRBD1 | TRBJ1-5 | TRBV19 | CASRSLRQGDNQPQHF | TGTGCCAGTAGAAGTCTTAGACAGGGGGACAATCAGCCCCAGCATTTT
NA | TRBJ1-1 | TRBV7-2 | CASSLGRVWGTEAFF | TGTGCCAGCAGCTTAGGCAGGGTTTGGGGAACTGAAGCTTTCTTT